Sequencing of this T cell receptor beta chain was carried out in a study of T cell responses to AZD1222 COVID-19 vaccine (dated by TCRdb to the early 2020s). The study in broad terms: TCR sequencing covered some 240 trial participants: about 210 given two doses of AZD1222 and 26 given two doses of MenACWY control vaccine. Trial participants were enrolled into age subgroups of 18-55, 56-69 and 70-plus years, which contained about 150, 27 and 61 TCR-sequenced participants, respectively.

General findings and caveats noted by the study authors: The 56-69-year group was small, and its depth increase did not reach significance, likely because of low power. The vaccine-associated CD4 TCRs covered the entire spike protein, and the dominant responses fell in regions 160-218 and 743-854. Only five to seven AZD1222 recipients were SARS-CoV-2 seropositive at baseline, limiting conclusions about previously exposed vaccinees. Reportedly, close to half of the unique spike-specific TCRs recognized epitopes lying outside the regions that are mutated in the B.1.351 and B.1.1.7 variants. Because no samples from the day 14 peak response were available, repertoires could be characterized only after the peak T cell response. Participants were mostly white British, with more females than males. The authors suggested clonal diversity may have been underestimated. Spike-specific TCR breadth and depth rose significantly after two AZD1222 doses compared with day 0 and with MenACWY recipients.

The CDR3 regions of human TCRbeta chains were analyzed by immunosequencing. The source study handled its data this way. Repertoire TCRs were matched against a reference library of SARS-CoV-2-specific TCRs generated with the MIRA antigen-specificity platform. Breadth meant the fraction of unique TCRs that were SARS-CoV-2-associated, whereas depth meant the fraction of total T cells that were SARS-CoV-2-associated. Using the MIRA data, each spike-specific TCR was mapped to the spike region that the TCR reacts to and placed in a CD4 or CD8 class. Log10-transformed breadth and depth values were compared by one-way ANOVA with Sidak's multiple comparisons tests. Sourced from immuneACCESS, this table was stored by TCRdb with only in-frame sequences that have V and J called. A share of the clones is absent; for the studies checked, an unresolved V gene accounts for under half, and the remainder has no known explanation. The D gene and trimming were derived from the DNA, and the V and J assignments and clone size from that table. Recorded for this sample are some 190,000 clones; roughly nine tenths of them occurred a single time. Less than 2% of the sample comes from the top ten.

Sample time point, as interpreted from the label and publication: about 28 days (+/-7) after the second vaccine dose. Because spike-specific TCR depth and breadth did not differ between the two schedules, AZD1222 recipients who got a second dose at roughly 4 weeks were pooled with those who got a second dose at roughly 12 weeks. The vaccinee samples were drawn from two UK trials, COV001 and COV002, one of which was a single-blind randomized controlled phase 2/3 trial testing AZD1222 (ChAdOx1 nCoV-19) in healthy adults. For TCRbeta chain sequencing, PBMC samples were collected from trial participants at day 0 and at day 28 after the second dose. A note on this clone: Its specific antigen is unknown. No base quality values were provided; no much bigger clone lies one nucleotide off.

Its CDR3 holds 15 amino acids, cysteine through phenylalanine. Of the read, only the CDR3 DNA is kept; its 45 bases are in frame from base 1. The V end loses 2 bases and the J end loses 6 bases, and a stretch of 13 bases separates them. CDR1 and CDR2, looked up from the germline V gene, are MNHNS and SASEGT. This receptor chain uses TRBV6-1 and TRBJ1-4; TRBD1 is possibly the D segment (6 matching bases). The sample here was peripheral blood, taken 28 days after the second AZD1222 dose. This receptor was identified in an adult who received the AZD1222 COVID-19 vaccine. The CDR3 amino acid sequence is: CASSENKAGDEKLFF. The DNA sequence reads TGTGCCAGCAGTGAAAATAAGGCAGGGGATGAAAAACTGTTTTTT.